These 25 T cell receptor beta chains were all obtained from the same sample, sequenced in a study of pediatric ulcerative colitis. TCRdb keeps only in-frame clones here, not all; method: immunoSEQ multiplex PCR. The sample carries approximately 9,000 clones, 75% to 90% recorded once. Sequenced input: blood. These receptors came from a girl aged 5-17 years with moderate ulcerative colitis.

There are a few counts of this clone. The V call is TRBV27, the J call TRBJ2-7, with D possibly being TRBD1 (6 bases). Looked up from germline, CDR1 is MNHEY and CDR2 is SMNVEV (reference sequence). The CDR3 has 12 residues. V gave up 6 bases and J gave up 13 bases, with 19 bases separating them. For the CDR3, the DNA is TGTGCCAGCAGGTCCGGGACATCGGGGAATTACTTC. Translation gives CASRSGTSGNYF.

V and J are TRBV5-1 and TRBJ2-7, with 7 bases aligning to TRBD1. V shed 4 bases, J shed 1 base, and the junction held 11 bases outside the gene matches. This CDR3 comprises 16 residues. Germline V gene lookup returns CDR1 SGHRS and CDR2 YFSETQ. This CDR3 reads CASSPRDRSGSYEQYF. The CDR3 region has the DNA TGCGCCAGCAGCCCCCGGGACAGATCAGGATCCTACGAGCAGTACTTC.

The gene calls are TRBV5-6 and TRBJ2-7; a possible D gene is TRBD1 (6 bases). Deletions cut 0 bases from V and 3 bases from J, with 16 bases between. In germline, CDR1 is SGHDT, CDR2 YYEEEE. The CDR3 runs to 16 residues. The CDR3 spells CASSLVGQGSYYEQYF. The DNA for the CDR3 is TGTGCCAGCAGCTTGGTTGGGCAGGGGTCGTACTACGAGCAGTACTTC.

This clone has just a few counts. The V and J genes are TRBV19 and TRBJ1-6, with D possibly being TRBD1 (5 bases). The CDR3 has 15 amino acids. The germline V gene encodes CDR1 LNHDA and CDR2 SQIVND (reference sequence). Trimming stripped 5 bases from V and 7 bases from J, with 15 bases between. The CDR3 region is CASSGASGRNSPLHF. CDR3 nucleotides: TGTGCCAGTAGTGGGGCCTCGGGACGAAATTCACCCCTCCACTTT.

The chain links TRBV10-3 to TRBJ1-2; 8 bases line up with TRBD1. The J segment lost 4 bases and the V segment lost 2 bases, leaving 3 bases of the junction unmatched. CDR1 and CDR2 (germline): ENHRY, SYGVKD. This CDR3 contains 14 residues. As DNA, the CDR3 is TGTGCCATCAGTGAGGGACAGGGCCGCTATGGCTACACCTTC. This sequence encodes CAISEGQGRYGYTF.

Comments on this clone: One end of the junction fails to match germline, which may point to a read error. This sequence joins TRBV18 and TRBJ2-7; 10 positions agree with TRBD2. The CDR3 totals 17 residues. Germline V gene sequence: CDR1 KGHSH, CDR2 LQKENI. The CDR3 here is CASSPLPLAGASDEQYF. CDR3 nucleotide sequence: TGTGCCAGCTCACCCTTGCCGCTAGCGGGAGCCTCCGACGAGCAGTACTTC.

The J gene is TRBJ1-5, the V gene TRBV4-2; D remains unclear. Germline V gene sequence: CDR1 LGHNA, CDR2 YNFKEQ. The CDR3 runs to 16 residues. The ends were cut back, 1 base at V and 0 bases at J, with 10 bases in the middle. The CDR3 DNA reads TGTGCCAGCAGCCAAGCAGCCTCCCATAGCAATCAGCCCCAGCATTTT. It encodes CASSQAASHSNQPQHF.

CDR3 DNA sequence: TGTGCCAGCAGCTGGAGGGATACCCAGTACTTC. Translating it yields CASSWRDTQYF. The chain carries TRBV5-6 and TRBJ2-5; tentatively, D is TRBD2 (6 bases). Germline V CDR1 and CDR2: SGHDT, YYEEEE. The V gene lost 3 bases and the J gene lost 8 bases, with 8 bases spanning the gap. This CDR3 contains 11 residues. Looking up the rest from reference TRBV5-6 and TRBJ2-5 gives the full variable domain: DAGVTQSPTHLIKTRGQQVTLRCSPKSGHDTVSWYQQALGQGPQFIFQYYEEEERQRGNFPDRFSGHQFPNYSSELNVNALLLGDSALYLCASSWRDTQYFGPGTRLLVL.

This clone was counted between two and nine times. This CDR3 reads CASSSPGTHGYTF. The CDR3 nucleotides are TGTGCCAGCAGTTCACCTGGGACACATGGCTACACCTTC. This rearrangement joins TRBV6-6 to TRBJ1-2; possibly TRBD1 for D (6 bases). Trimming left V 4 bases short and J 6 bases short, with 12 bases between. The CDR3 spans 13 residues. Germline-derived CDR1 and CDR2 are MNHNY and SVGAGI (reference sequence).

This chain links TRBV10-3 with TRBJ1-5, with 9 bases fitting TRBD1. Germline assignment: CDR1 ENHRY and CDR2 SYGVKD. With 4 bases clipped from V and 4 bases from J, the junction kept 2 bases outside the gene matches. The CDR3 is made up of 14 amino acids. The CDR3 loop is CAISGGQGNQPQHF. The CDR3 coding sequence is TGTGCCATCAGTGGCGGACAGGGGAATCAGCCCCAGCATTTT.

This sequence joins TRBV5-6 and TRBJ2-7, with D perhaps matching TRBD2 (5 bases). The CDR3 totals 14 residues. Germline V gene sequence: CDR1 SGHDT, CDR2 YYEEEE. V was clipped by 3 bases and J by 7 bases, with 17 bases between them. Here the CDR3 reads CASSSRPVTGEQYF. In DNA form, the CDR3 reads TGTGCCAGCAGCTCCCGGCCAGTGACGGGGGAGCAGTACTTC.

The chain uses TRBV2 and TRBJ2-5, with D unclear. Trimming removed 2 bases at V and 2 bases at J, with 6 bases between. Germline V gene data show CDR1 as SNHLY and CDR2 as FYNNEI. The CDR3 runs to 13 residues. This CDR3 is CASSESVQETQYF. CDR3 bases: TGTGCCAGCAGTGAAAGCGTACAAGAGACCCAGTACTTC.

The chain joins TRBV7-9 to TRBJ1-2, with a weak D call TRBD1 (5 bases). This CDR3 has 16 residues. Looked up from germline, CDR1 is SEHNR and CDR2 is FQNEAQ (reference sequence). The V and J ends lost 3 bases and 2 bases respectively, with 16 bases between them. The CDR3 spells CASSLSGAGPNYGYTF. As DNA, the CDR3 is TGTGCCAGCAGCTTGTCTGGGGCAGGGCCAAACTATGGCTACACCTTC.

The J gene is TRBJ2-7, the V gene TRBV11-1; the D is unclear. CDR1 is SGHAT and CDR2 is FQDESV in the germline V gene (reference sequence). There are 14 residues in the CDR3. Trimming removed 1 base at V and 2 bases at J, with 9 bases between. CDR3 nucleotide sequence: TGTGCCAGCAGCTTAGGAGGCCGGGCCTACGAGCAGTACTTC. This codes for CASSLGGRAYEQYF.

This chain uses TRBV21-1 with TRBJ1-6; the D call in the table, TRBD1, was not verified against the DNA. TRBV21-1 constitutes a pseudogene. The CDR3 extends over 17 amino acids. The CDR3 here is CASSKAPWAGPNSPLHF. The DNA of the CDR3 is TGTGCCAGCAGCAAAGCACCCTGGGCAGGGCCTAATTCACCCCTCCACTTT.

The J gene is TRBJ1-5, the V gene TRBV5-3; D is uncertain. TRBV5-3 is placed among ORFs of uncertain function. Deletions cut 4 bases from V and 4 bases from J, with 0 bases between. CDR3 length: 10 residues. The CDR3 region is CARSNQPQHF. Written as DNA, the CDR3 is TGTGCCAGAAGCAATCAGCCCCAGCATTTT.

The chain links TRBV6-4 to TRBJ2-3; D is unresolved. Germline lookup yields CDR1 MRHNA and CDR2 SNTAGT. The CDR3 runs to 16 residues. V shed 0 bases and J shed 1 base, with 11 bases lying between them. The CDR3 sequence is CASSDSGVPGTDTQYF. In DNA form, the CDR3 reads TGTGCCAGCAGTGACTCCGGCGTCCCCGGCACAGATACGCAGTATTTT.

The rearrangement uses TRBV18 and TRBJ1-5; D perhaps matches TRBD1 (6 bases). V lost 3 bases, J lost 0 bases, and 12 bases lay in between. Germline CDR1 and CDR2: KGHSH and LQKENI. This CDR3 contains 16 residues. CDR3 bases: TGTGCCAGCTCACCCGGGGGCGCTGGTAGCAATCAGCCCCAGCATTTT. Translated, it gives CASSPGGAGSNQPQHF.

This clone was picked up one time. The chain joins TRBV19 to TRBJ1-6; D not resolved. Germline assignment: CDR1 LNHDA and CDR2 SQIVND (reference sequence). Trimming left V 4 bases short and J 0 bases short, with 22 bases between. The CDR3 runs 20 residues. CDR3: CASSTYVPAPGGSYNSPLHF. The CDR3 DNA follows: TGTGCCAGTAGTACCTACGTTCCGGCCCCCGGAGGCTCCTATAATTCACCCCTCCACTTT.

V gene TRBV7-2 combines with J gene TRBJ1-1, with D maybe TRBD1 (6 bases). The CDR3 covers 15 residues. The germline CDR1 and CDR2 sequences are SGHTA and FQGNSA. Trimming cost V 5 bases and J 8 bases, with 21 bases left between them. The DNA of the CDR3 is TGTGCCAGCAGCCCGCGACAGGCGCTAAGGGGAGAAGCTTTCTTT. Its protein is CASSPRQALRGEAFF. The full variable domain, in which reference TRBV7-2 and TRBJ1-1 provide the parts outside the CDR3, is GAGVSQSPSNKVTEKGKDVELRCDPISGHTALYWYRQSLGQGLEFLIYFQGNSAPDKSGLPSDRFSAERTGGSVSTLTIQRTQQEDSAVYLCASSPRQALRGEAFFGQGTRLTVV.

The chain couples TRBV5-6 to TRBJ1-1, with 11 bases that match TRBD1. Germline assignment: CDR1 SGHDT and CDR2 YYEEEE. The CDR3 extends over 13 amino acids. After removal of 4 bases from V and 10 bases from J, the junction contained 6 bases not matched to a gene. Here the CDR3 DNA reads TGTGCCAGCAGCCTCCGGGACAGGGGGAGAGCTTTCTTT. Translated, it gives CASSLRDRGRAFF.

This clone was recorded once. The chain joins TRBV5-4 to TRBJ1-1; 9 bases fit TRBD1. V dropped 3 bases and J dropped 3; count of bases not matched to a gene: 3. The germline gives CDR1 SGHNT, CDR2 YYREEE (reference sequence). The CDR3 extends over 14 amino acids. CDR3 sequence: CASSYDRGDTEAFF. The CDR3, as DNA: TGTGCCAGCAGCTACGACAGGGGGGACACTGAAGCTTTCTTT.

The chain joins TRBV18 to TRBJ2-1; D is unclear. There are 13 residues in the CDR3. The ends were cut back, 2 bases at V and 4 bases at J, with 6 bases in the middle. The germline CDR1 and CDR2 sequences are KGHSH and LQKENI. CDR3 residues: CASSPGSYNEQFF. The CDR3 DNA sequence: TGTGCCAGCTCACCAGGCTCTTACAATGAGCAGTTCTTC.

This clone was observed once. The chain recombines TRBV9 with TRBJ2-1, with unresolved D. The germline V gene encodes CDR1 SGDLS and CDR2 YYNGEE. The CDR3 runs to 12 residues. Trimming pared 0 bases from V and 8 bases from J, leaving 6 bases between. CDR3 residues: CASSVGGHEQFF. The CDR3 nucleotides are TGTGCCAGCAGCGTAGGAGGACATGAGCAGTTCTTC.

This chain uses TRBV7-9 with TRBJ1-3; D call uncertain. The CDR3 has 15 amino acids. Germline CDR1 is SEHNR and CDR2 is FQNEAQ (reference sequence). Trimming pared 7 bases from V and 1 base from J, leaving 14 bases between. This CDR3 is CASTLQVESGNTIYF. The CDR3 region has the DNA TGTGCCAGCACCCTGCAGGTTGAATCTGGAAACACCATATATTTT.